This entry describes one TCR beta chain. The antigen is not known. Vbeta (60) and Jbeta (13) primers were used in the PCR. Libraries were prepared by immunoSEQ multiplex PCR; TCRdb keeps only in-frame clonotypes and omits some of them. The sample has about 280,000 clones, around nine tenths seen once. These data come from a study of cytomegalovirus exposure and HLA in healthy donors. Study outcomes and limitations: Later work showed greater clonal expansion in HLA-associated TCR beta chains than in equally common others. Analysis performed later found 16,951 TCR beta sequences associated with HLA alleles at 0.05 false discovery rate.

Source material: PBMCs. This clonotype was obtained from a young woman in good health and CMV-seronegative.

CDR3 sequence: CASSLIQGESTEAFF. The CDR3, as DNA: TGTGCCAGCAGCCTAATACAGGGGGAGTCCACTGAAGCTTTCTTT. The chain has TRBV11-2 and TRBJ1-1; 8 positions match TRBD1. CDR1 and CDR2 (germline): SGHAT, FQNNGV. The CDR3 runs 15 residues. With V trimmed by 5 bases and J by 4 bases, 9 bases remained unmatched.